Presented here are 29 T cell receptor beta chains from one specimen sequenced in a study of blood T cell repertoires in COVID-19. Sequencing was performed with immunoSEQ multiplex PCR; in TCRdb, only in-frame clones are kept and a portion is missing. The sample has 72,000 or so clones, less than 85% seen once; the top ten hold 15% to 20%. The specimen sequenced was peripheral blood. These receptors originate from an elderly man with active COVID-19.

The chain joins TRBV5-1 to TRBJ1-1; D might be TRBD1 (6 bases). CDR3 length: 16 amino acids. Germline values: CDR1 SGHRS, CDR2 YFSETQ. The V gene lost 4 bases and the J gene lost 0 bases, with 16 bases spanning the gap. Here the CDR3 reads CASSPNQQGMNTEAFF. CDR3 nucleotides: TGCGCCAGCAGCCCCAACCAACAGGGTATGAACACTGAAGCTTTCTTT.

This clone was seen more than once but under ten times. The V call is TRBV3-1 (or the pseudogene TRBV3-2), the J call TRBJ2-7; TRBD2 matches 7 bases. This CDR3 region has 16 residues. Germline V lookup: CDR1 LGHDT, CDR2 YNNKEL (reference sequence). V trimming: 5 bases; J trimming: 2 bases; junction bases outside the gene matches: 12. The CDR3 nucleotides read TGTGCCAGCAGCGAAGGGCCCGGACTAGAGACCTACGAGCAGTACTTC. It encodes CASSEGPGLETYEQYF.

This clone was seen only a few times. This chain connects TRBV30 to TRBJ1-2; TRBD1 is a possible D gene (6 bases). Between the trimmed V and J ends, which lost 0 bases and 4 bases, there was a span of 18 bases. The germline V gene has CDR1 GTSNPN and CDR2 SVGIG (reference sequence). This CDR3 has 16 residues. CDR3 sequence (DNA): TGTGCCTGGAGTGTTGGGTGGACAGACGCTTCCTATGGCTACACCTTC. Amino acids: CAWSVGWTDASYGYTF.

This clone was recorded at least ten times. The CDR3 nucleotides read TGTGCCAGCAGTCCCGGCGGGAGGATCCCCGGGGAGCTGTTTTTT. Its translation: CASSPGGRIPGELFF. The chain links TRBV28 to TRBJ2-2; 8 bases map to TRBD2. The germline CDR1 and CDR2 sequences are MDHEN and SYDVKM. The V and J ends lost 5 bases and 6 bases, in that order; junction bases with no gene match: 8. This CDR3 is 15 amino acids long. The full variable domain, rest sourced from reference TRBV28 and TRBJ2-2, is DVKVTQSSRYLVKRTGEKVFLECVQDMDHENMFWYRQDPGLGLRLIYFSYDVKMKEKGDIPEGYSVSREKKERFSLILESASTNQTSMYLCASSPGGRIPGELFFGEGSRLTVL.

CDR3 protein: CASSFEQGNTIYF. The CDR3 DNA is TGCGCCAGCAGCTTTGAACAGGGAAACACCATATATTTT. The genes are TRBV5-1 and TRBJ1-3, with D uncertain. The CDR3 extends over 13 amino acids. Germline CDR1 is SGHRS and CDR2 is YFSETQ. Trimming took off 2 bases at V and 4 bases at J, with 7 bases between the two ends. The full variable domain, its missing parts supplied by reference TRBV5-1 and TRBJ1-3, is KAGVTQTPRYLIKTRGQQVTLSCSPISGHRSVSWYQQTPGQGLQFLFEYFSETQRNKGNFPGRFSGRQFSNSRSEMNVSTLELGDSALYLCASSFEQGNTIYFGEGSWLTVV.

The chain carries TRBV7-9 and TRBJ2-7, with D maybe TRBD1 (5 bases). Germline V gene data show CDR1 as SEHNR and CDR2 as FQNEAQ (reference sequence). CDR3 length: 16 residues. V lost 1 base, J lost 7 bases, and 20 bases lay in between. Here the CDR3 DNA reads TGTGCCAGCAGCTTAGGTGGGCCAGGGTCAATTTGGGAGCAGTACTTC. Its protein product is CASSLGGPGSIWEQYF.

V is TRBV27 and J is TRBJ2-5; 8 nucleotides match TRBD1. The CDR3 length is 14 residues. With V trimmed by 6 bases and J by 5 bases, 8 bases remained unmatched. In germline, CDR1 is MNHEY, CDR2 SMNVEV (reference sequence). The CDR3 DNA reads TGTGCCAGCAGGGATACAGGGGGTAGGGAGACCCAGTACTTC. Translating it yields CASRDTGGRETQYF.

V gene TRBV2 combines with J gene TRBJ1-2, with D maybe TRBD1 (5 bases). CDR3 length equals 15 residues. Trimming removed 9 bases at V and 9 bases at J, with 26 bases between. Germline V gene sequence: CDR1 SNHLY, CDR2 FYNNEI. In nucleotides, the CDR3 is TGTGCCAGAAGAAGTGGGGGGACCGCCGAGAATCGCTACACCTTC. Residues: CARRSGGTAENRYTF. The variable domain in full, with the rest retrieved from reference TRBV2 and TRBJ1-2, is EPEVTQTPSHQVTQMGQEVILRCVPISNHLYFYWYRQILGQKVEFLVSFYNNEISEKSEIFDDQFSVERPDGSNFTLKIRSTKLEDSAMYFCARRSGGTAENRYTFGSGTRLTVV.

The rearrangement joins TRBV5-1 to TRBJ1-1; weak D call: TRBD1 (5 bases). Germline-derived CDR1 and CDR2 are SGHRS and YFSETQ. The CDR3 contains 14 residues. V was trimmed by 2 bases and J by 0 bases, leaving 8 bases between them. The CDR3 region is CASSFGGVNTEAFF. The CDR3 bases are TGCGCCAGCAGCTTTGGGGGGGTGAACACTGAAGCTTTCTTT.

This clone was observed a single time. V gene TRBV5-1 combines with J gene TRBJ1-2; 9 positions agree with TRBD1. Germline trimming cut 6 bases from V and 6 bases from J; bases unmatched to any gene: 9. Looked up from germline, CDR1 is SGHRS and CDR2 is YFSETQ. The CDR3 sequence is 14 residues long. The chain's CDR3 is CASTTTGGYHGYTF. The DNA of the CDR3 is TGCGCCAGCACCACGACAGGGGGATATCATGGCTACACCTTC.

This chain joins TRBV6-1 and TRBJ1-3, with TRBD1 as a possible D gene (6 bases). CDR1 is MNHNS, CDR2 SASEGT, per germline. V was pared by 2 bases and J by 6 bases, with 11 bases between. The CDR3 totals 14 residues. This chain's CDR3 is CASSEWGLENTIYF. DNA for the CDR3: TGTGCCAGCAGTGAATGGGGGCTCGAAAACACCATATATTTT.

This chain connects TRBV2 to TRBJ2-3; TRBD2 is a possible D gene (6 bases). Trimming left V 0 bases short and J 3 bases short, with 13 bases between. Germline V gives CDR1 SNHLY, CDR2 FYNNEI. The CDR3 is made up of 16 amino acids. The CDR3 sequence: CASSEAGLAGTDTQYF. As DNA, the CDR3 is TGTGCCAGCAGTGAAGCGGGCCTGGCGGGAACAGATACGCAGTATTTT.

The genes are TRBV5-1 and TRBJ2-1; 11 bases line up with TRBD2. The CDR3 sequence is 16 residues long. Germline V gene sequence: CDR1 SGHRS, CDR2 YFSETQ. V lost 2 bases and J lost 4; bases outside the gene matches: 5. CDR3: CASSFAGTSGYNEQFF. The DNA for the CDR3 is TGCGCCAGCAGCTTCGCGGGGACTAGCGGTTACAATGAGCAGTTCTTC.

This chain links TRBV30 with TRBJ1-5, with 7 positions matching TRBD1. Germline loops: CDR1 GTSNPN, CDR2 SVGIG (reference sequence). The CDR3 runs 14 residues. The V and J ends lost 2 bases and 6 bases, in that order; junction bases with no gene match: 7. CDR3 in amino acids: CAWSRKGAGQPQHF. The CDR3 DNA reads TGTGCCTGGAGTCGTAAGGGGGCAGGTCAGCCCCAGCATTTT.

CDR3 protein: CASTKQGSVTEAFF. In nucleotides, the CDR3 is TGTGCCAGTACTAAACAGGGTTCAGTCACTGAAGCTTTCTTT. V is TRBV19 and J is TRBJ1-1; TRBD1 might be the D (6 bases). Trimming took 7 bases from V and 4 from J, leaving 16 bases between them. CDR3 length equals 14 residues. CDR1 and CDR2 from the germline V gene are LNHDA and SQIVND (reference sequence).

This clone was recorded once. The CDR3: CASSTGGRPHEQFF. In nucleotides, the CDR3 is TGTGCCAGCAGTACGGGGGGTCGCCCCCATGAGCAGTTCTTC. The V gene is TRBV6-6, the J gene TRBJ2-1, with 7 bases matching TRBD2. V trimming: 5 bases; J trimming: 8 bases; junction bases outside the gene matches: 9. This CDR3 contains 14 residues. Germline V gene data show CDR1 as MNHNY and CDR2 as SVGAGI (reference sequence).

The chain couples TRBV5-1 to TRBJ1-4, with 10 bases lining up with TRBD1. The CDR3 is 15 amino acids. Germline V gene lookup returns CDR1 SGHRS and CDR2 YFSETQ. V was pared by 0 bases and J by 8 bases, with 4 bases of the junction left unmatched. This CDR3 reads CASSLGTGGPEKLFF. The CDR3 DNA sequence: TGCGCCAGCAGCTTGGGGACAGGGGGGCCAGAAAAACTGTTTTTT.

The rearrangement joins TRBV19 to TRBJ2-1, with 11 bases matching TRBD2. The CDR3 loop spans 16 amino acids. Trimming cost V 3 bases and J 3 bases; bases outside gene matches: 4. Germline V lookup: CDR1 LNHDA, CDR2 SQIVND (reference sequence). In nucleotides, the CDR3 is TGTGCCAGTAGTATGGGGACTAGCGGAGTCTACAATGAGCAGTTCTTC. Translation gives CASSMGTSGVYNEQFF.

V and J are TRBV6-5 and TRBJ2-7, with D possibly matching TRBD2 (5 bases). The CDR3 has 13 amino acids. Germline V CDR1 and CDR2: MNHEY, SVGAGI. Trimming took off 9 bases at V and 3 bases at J, with 15 bases between the two ends. The CDR3: CASAGNMDYEQYF. DNA of the CDR3: TGTGCCAGTGCCGGGAATATGGACTACGAGCAGTACTTC.

This clone rates as medium-sized. This chain links TRBV5-6 with TRBJ1-1; D gene ambiguous. The V gene's germline CDR1 is SGHDT and CDR2 YYEEEE. The V gene lost 1 base and the J gene lost 11 bases, with 15 bases spanning the gap. CDR3 length: 13 amino acids. Written as DNA, the CDR3 is TGTGCCAGCAGCTTGCTTGAGGGCTTAGAGGCTTTCTTT. It specifies CASSLLEGLEAFF.

V usage is TRBV7-2 and J usage is TRBJ2-3, with D unclear. The CDR3 is 16 amino acids. V was trimmed by 2 bases and J by 0 bases, leaving 12 bases between them. Germline CDR1 SGHTA, CDR2 FQGNSA. CDR3 DNA sequence: TGTGCCAGCAGCTTACAAAGCGCACCTAGCACAGATACGCAGTATTTT. It yields the protein CASSLQSAPSTDTQYF.

A few counts support this clone. The gene calls are TRBV21-1 and TRBJ1-5. TRBV21-1 is marked as a pseudogene. This CDR3 is 14 amino acids long. CDR3 DNA sequence: TGTGCCAGCAGCAAAGCGGAGGGCAATCAGCCCCAGCATTTT. Residues: CASSKAEGNQPQHF.

The sample holds one count of this clone. The chain links TRBV25-1 to TRBJ1-2, with 7 positions matching TRBD1. There are 15 residues in the CDR3. Per the germline V gene, CDR1 is MGHDK and CDR2 is SYGVNS. V gave up 5 bases and J gave up 2 bases; unmatched junction bases: 8. CDR3 bases: TGTGCCAGCAGTAACCACAGGGGATCCAACTATGGCTACACCTTC. The encoded protein is CASSNHRGSNYGYTF.

This clone was counted only a few times. J is TRBJ2-1 and V is TRBV29-1, with 10 bases fitting TRBD2. The CDR3 is made up of 14 amino acids. Germline-derived CDR1 and CDR2 are SQVTM and ANQGSEA. V trimming: 3 bases; J trimming: 8 bases; junction bases outside the gene matches: 7. CDR3 sequence (DNA): TGCAGCGTTGATCACGCTAGCGGGAGCGATGAGCAGTTCTTC. It encodes CSVDHASGSDEQFF.

This clone was detected a few times. This rearrangement joins TRBV5-1 to TRBJ1-4; TRBD1 is a possible D gene (6 bases). The CDR3 extends over 18 amino acids. V lost 7 bases, J lost 0 bases, and 22 bases lay in between. Germline CDR1 SGHRS, CDR2 YFSETQ. Here the CDR3 reads CASGNSGHLGATNEKLFF. The CDR3 nucleotides are TGCGCCAGCGGTAACTCGGGACATCTGGGGGCAACTAATGAAAAACTGTTTTTT.

J is TRBJ2-3 and V is TRBV18; 10 positions match TRBD2. With 0 bases clipped from V and 6 bases from J, the junction kept 6 bases outside the gene matches. CDR3 length: 16 residues. Germline V lookup: CDR1 KGHSH, CDR2 LQKENI. CDR3 coding DNA: TGTGCCAGCTCACCACCGACTAGCGGGCGCTCCGATACGCAGTATTTT. It translates to CASSPPTSGRSDTQYF.

The CDR3 bases are TGTGCCAGCAGCTTATCAGCGGTTGTACCTGAAGCTTTCTTT. This gives the protein CASSLSAVVPEAFF. The chain joins TRBV7-9 to TRBJ1-1; D not certain. This CDR3 region has 14 residues. V lost 2 bases and J 6 bases, leaving 13 bases between the germline ends. Germline CDR1 and CDR2: SEHNR and FQNEAQ (reference sequence).

This clone was detected only once. The chain has TRBV4-2 and TRBJ2-2; possible D gene TRBD2, 7 bases. CDR3 size: 17 residues. V lost 0 bases, J lost 1 base, and 12 bases lay in between. Germline V gene data show CDR1 as LGHNA and CDR2 as YNFKEQ. The CDR3 sequence: CASSQDRGAGNTGELFF. DNA of the CDR3: TGTGCCAGCAGCCAAGACCGGGGGGCTGGGAACACCGGGGAGCTGTTTTTT.

The rearrangement uses TRBV5-1 and TRBJ2-5; TRBD2 aligns across 9 bases. V shed 4 bases, J shed 3 bases, and the junction held 4 bases outside the gene matches. Looked up from germline, CDR1 is SGHRS and CDR2 is YFSETQ. CDR3 length: 14 amino acids. The CDR3 coding sequence is TGCGCCAGCAGCCACGGCGGGGGGGAAGAGACCCAGTACTTC. Its translation: CASSHGGGEETQYF.